These T cell receptor beta chains were read from a single sample in a study of cytotoxic CD8 clonotypes in ibrutinib-treated CLL. The repertoire was sequenced with immunoSEQ multiplex PCR; TCRdb's copy has only in-frame clones and lacks some. The sample yields around 330,000 clones, around 66% seen once. The material sequenced was PBMCs, taken after 36 months of ibrutinib treatment. These TCRs come from a human donor with chronic lymphocytic leukemia. Each CDR3 is given with its conserved first and last residue. D genes are given only for firm matches. A clone size is listed for some rows: how often the clone was seen (once, few, many), or a class if it is expanded.

j_gene	abundance	len	d_gene	v_gene	CDR3aa	CDR3nt
TRBJ2-1	NA	14	NA	TRBV9	CASSGAARYNEQFF	TGTGCCAGCAGCGGAGCTGCTCGGTACAATGAGCAGTTCTTC
TRBJ2-7	few	15	TRBD2	TRBV18	CASSPSRGGSYEQYF	TGTGCCAGCTCACCATCCCGGGGGGGCTCCTACGAGCAGTACTTC
TRBJ1-2	NA	15	TRBD1	TRBV25-1	CASSDSGTGLYGYTF	TGTGCCAGCAGTGACTCCGGGACAGGGCTTTATGGCTACACCTTC
TRBJ2-5	NA	13	TRBD2	TRBV28	CASTGTSVGTQYF	TGTGCCAGCACCGGGACTAGCGTGGGGACCCAGTACTTC
TRBJ1-2	NA	13	TRBD1	TRBV10-2	CASSRTGNYGYTF	TGCGCCAGCAGCAGGACAGGGAACTATGGCTACACCTTC
TRBJ2-1	NA	15	NA	TRBV15	CATSGPPGQLNEQFF	TGTGCCACCAGCGGCCCCCCGGGACAACTCAATGAGCAGTTCTTC
TRBJ2-3	NA	20	NA	TRBV5-1	CASSPLPGTGTGTRFDTQYF	TGCGCCAGCAGCCCCCTTCCCGGGACAGGGACCGGGACTAGATTTGATACGCAGTATTTT
TRBJ2-2	NA	16	NA	TRBV19	CASSIDGLVLPGELFF	TGTGCCAGTAGTATAGATGGTCTCGTTCTTCCCGGGGAGCTGTTTTTT
TRBJ2-7	NA	15	NA	TRBV4-1	CASSRLFLGSYEQYF	TGCGCCAGCAGCCGCTTATTCTTGGGCTCCTACGAGCAGTACTTC
TRBJ2-4	NA	16	TRBD2	TRBV7-3	CASSLGLAPAKNIQYF	TGTGCCAGCAGCCTCGGACTAGCTCCAGCCAAAAACATTCAGTACTTC
TRBJ2-7	NA	14	NA	TRBV19	CASSIKGGSYEQYF	TGTGCCAGTAGTATTAAGGGGGGTTCCTACGAGCAGTACTTC
TRBJ2-5	few	15	NA	TRBV10-3	CAISDRVGFQETQYF	TGTGCCATCAGTGACAGGGTGGGATTCCAAGAGACCCAGTACTTC
TRBJ2-7	NA	12	NA	TRBV11-2	CASSAGLNKQYF	TGTGCCAGCAGCGCAGGACTCAATAAGCAGTACTTC
TRBJ1-4	NA	14	NA	TRBV5-1	CASSTVWNGEKLFF	TGCGCCAGCAGCACAGTGTGGAACGGTGAAAAACTGTTTTTT
TRBJ1-1	NA	15	NA	TRBV27	CASSFVGALGTEAFF	TGTGCCAGCAGTTTTGTTGGGGCCCTGGGGACTGAAGCTTTCTTT
TRBJ1-2	few	14	NA	TRBV5-1	CASSLAGATSGYTF	TGCGCCAGCAGCTTGGCTGGCGCCACGAGTGGCTACACCTTC
TRBJ2-7	NA	15	NA	TRBV19	CASSIVQAASYEQYF	TGTGCCAGTAGTATAGTACAGGCGGCCTCCTACGAGCAGTACTTC
TRBJ1-3	NA	15	NA	TRBV5-1	CASSLEAFTGNTIYF	TGCGCCAGCAGCTTGGAAGCTTTCACTGGAAACACCATATATTTT
TRBJ2-7	few	12	NA	TRBV21-1	CASSPDRDEQYF	TGTGCCAGCAGCCCAGACAGGGACGAGCAGTACTTC
TRBJ1-5	NA	14	NA	TRBV27	CASSFAGLGQPQHF	TGTGCCAGCAGTTTCGCAGGTTTGGGGCAGCCCCAGCATTTT
TRBJ2-7	NA	18	TRBD1	TRBV11-2	CASSLGSYRGTRPDEQYF	TGTGCCAGCAGCTTAGGGAGTTACAGGGGAACCCGCCCGGACGAGCAGTACTTC
TRBJ2-6	NA	16	TRBD1	TRBV28	CAIKAGQGTGANVLTF	TGTGCCATCAAAGCGGGACAGGGGACTGGGGCCAACGTCCTGACTTTC
TRBJ2-7	once	14	TRBD1	TRBV9	CASSAGTVSYEQYF	TGTGCCAGCAGCGCCGGGACAGTCTCCTACGAGCAGTACTTC
TRBJ1-5	few	16	NA	TRBV27	CASSPRALRGNQPQHF	TGTGCCAGCAGTCCCAGGGCCCTCCGGGGCAATCAGCCCCAGCATTTT
TRBJ2-2	NA	13	NA	TRBV25-1	CASSESNTGELFF	TGTGCCAGCAGTGAGTCCAACACCGGGGAGCTGTTTTTT
TRBJ1-2	NA	13	NA	TRBV4-1	CASSQVSLVGYTF	TGCGCCAGCAGCCAAGTTAGCTTGGTGGGCTACACCTTC
TRBJ1-1	NA	13	NA	TRBV11-2	CASSLEVDTEAFF	TGTGCCAGCAGCTTAGAGGTGGACACTGAAGCTTTCTTT
TRBJ2-3	once	16	TRBD2	TRBV7-3	CASSLRLAGGTDTQYF	TGTGCCAGCAGCTTACGACTAGCGGGGGGCACAGATACGCAGTATTTT
TRBJ2-3	once	19	TRBD2	TRBV27	CASSQLGLAGALSTDTQYF	TGTGCCAGCAGCCAACTGGGACTAGCGGGGGCCCTTAGCACAGATACGCAGTATTTT
TRBJ2-7	few	14	TRBD2	TRBV10-3	CAITSTSGTYEQYF	TGTGCCATCACCAGCACTAGCGGGACCTACGAGCAGTACTTC
TRBJ2-5	NA	14	NA	TRBV11-2	CASRGAEGRETQYF	TGTGCCAGCAGGGGGGCGGAGGGGAGGGAGACCCAGTACTTC
TRBJ2-6	few	14	NA	TRBV14	CASSVDSGANVLTF	TGTGCCAGCAGCGTAGACTCTGGGGCCAACGTCCTGACTTTC
TRBJ2-5	NA	15	NA	TRBV29-1	CSVEEVGPSEETQYF	TGCAGCGTTGAAGAAGTGGGACCCTCGGAAGAGACCCAGTACTTC
TRBJ2-7	NA	13	NA	TRBV29-1	CSVGGGRAYEQYF	TGCAGCGTTGGTGGGGGTAGAGCCTACGAGCAGTACTTC
TRBJ2-1	NA	14	NA	TRBV11-2	CASSPGMHYNEQFF	TGTGCCAGCAGCCCCGGGATGCACTACAATGAGCAGTTCTTC
TRBJ2-5	NA	14	TRBD2	TRBV29-1	CSVQRELGQETQYF	TGCAGCGTCCAGCGGGAGTTGGGCCAAGAGACCCAGTACTTC
TRBJ1-5	NA	13	NA	TRBV7-8	CASSLDRVQPQHF	TGTGCCAGCAGCTTAGACAGGGTCCAGCCCCAGCATTTT
TRBJ2-5	NA	16	NA	TRBV5-4	CASSPWGGQFEETQYF	TGTGCCAGCAGCCCCTGGGGCGGACAGTTTGAAGAGACCCAGTACTTC
TRBJ1-2	NA	12	NA	TRBV6-6	CASSYSRDGYTF	TGTGCCAGCAGTTACTCGAGGGATGGCTACACCTTC
TRBJ2-7	NA	13	TRBD1	TRBV29-1	CSVEPDRGGEQYF	TGCAGCGTTGAACCGGACAGGGGAGGCGAGCAGTACTTC
TRBJ2-7	NA	17	TRBD2	TRBV2	CASSEQAERLAGDEQYF	TGTGCCAGCAGTGAACAGGCAGAGCGGCTAGCGGGAGACGAGCAGTACTTC
TRBJ1-2	few	13	NA	TRBV9	CASASTANYGYTF	TGTGCCAGTGCTTCGACGGCAAACTATGGCTACACCTTC